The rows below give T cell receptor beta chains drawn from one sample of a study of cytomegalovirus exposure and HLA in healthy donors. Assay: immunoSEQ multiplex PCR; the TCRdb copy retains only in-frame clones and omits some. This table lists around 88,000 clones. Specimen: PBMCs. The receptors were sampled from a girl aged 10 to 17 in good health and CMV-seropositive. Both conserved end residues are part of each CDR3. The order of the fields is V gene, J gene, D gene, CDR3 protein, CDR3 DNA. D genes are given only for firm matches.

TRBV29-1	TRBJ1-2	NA	CSVEWAHFPYGYTF	TGCAGCGTTGAGTGGGCGCACTTTCCTTATGGCTACACCTTC
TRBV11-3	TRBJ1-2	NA	CASSLVGTSLGYTF	TGTGCCAGCAGCTTAGTAGGGACATCCCTTGGCTACACCTTC
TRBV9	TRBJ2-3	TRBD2	CASSVSGPVTDTQYF	TGTGCCAGCAGCGTTAGCGGGCCAGTCACAGATACGCAGTATTTT
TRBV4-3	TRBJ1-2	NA	CASSQAGYGYTF	TGCGCCAGCAGCCAAGCAGGGTATGGCTACACCTTC
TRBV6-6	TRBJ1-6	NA	CASSRARGADSPLHF	TGTGCCAGCAGTCGGGCTCGGGGGGCGGATTCACCCCTCCACTTT
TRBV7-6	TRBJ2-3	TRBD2	CASSHGSASSGIYTDTQYF	TGTGCCAGCAGCCATGGCTCGGCCTCTAGCGGAATTTACACAGATACGCAGTATTTT
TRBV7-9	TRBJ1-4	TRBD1	CASSQNRGRTNEKLFF	TGTGCCAGCAGCCAAAACAGGGGACGGACTAATGAAAAACTGTTTTTT
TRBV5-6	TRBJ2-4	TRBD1	CASSLDRGNIQYF	TGTGCCAGCAGTTTGGACAGGGGGAACATTCAGTACTTC
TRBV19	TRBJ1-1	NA	CASSIVGVGGGEAFF	TGTGCCAGTAGTATAGTAGGGGTAGGGGGAGGGGAAGCTTTCTTT
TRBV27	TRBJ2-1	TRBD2	CASSGWDYPSRDEQFF	TGTGCCAGCAGTGGGTGGGACTATCCCTCAAGAGATGAGCAGTTCTTC
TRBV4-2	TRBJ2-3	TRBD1	CASSQQGDSSTDTQYF	TGTGCCAGCAGCCAGCAGGGGGATTCCAGCACAGATACGCAGTATTTT
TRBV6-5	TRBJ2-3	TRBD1	CASSPRGQGFDTQYF	TGTGCCAGCAGTCCCCGGGGACAGGGGTTCGATACGCAGTATTTT
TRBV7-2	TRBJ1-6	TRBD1	CASSQDRSDSPLHF	TGTGCCAGCAGCCAGGACAGGTCTGATTCACCCCTCCACTTT
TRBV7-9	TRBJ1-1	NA	CASSRTTENTEAFF	TGTGCCAGCAGCCGAACGACAGAGAACACTGAAGCTTTCTTT
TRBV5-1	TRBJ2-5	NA	CASSLWTAQETQYF	TGCGCCAGCAGCCTGTGGACAGCCCAGGAGACCCAGTACTTC
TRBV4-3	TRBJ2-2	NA	CASSQTTGINTGELFF	TGCGCCAGCAGCCAGACCACGGGGATAAACACCGGGGAGCTGTTTTTT
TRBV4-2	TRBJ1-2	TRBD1	CASSQDFGQGMGYTF	TGTGCCAGCAGCCAAGATTTCGGACAGGGGATGGGCTACACCTTC
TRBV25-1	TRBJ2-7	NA	CASSDGGLTGAYEQYF	TGTGCCAGCAGTGATGGGGGACTCACGGGCGCCTACGAGCAGTACTTC
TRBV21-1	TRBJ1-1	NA	CASGGQGITEAFF	TGTGCCAGCGGCGGACAGGGGATCACTGAAGCTTTCTTT
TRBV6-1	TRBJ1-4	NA	CASSEAGKLFF	TGTGCCAGCAGTGAAGCCGGAAAACTGTTTTTT
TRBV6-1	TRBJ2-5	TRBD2	CASRLAGGIETQYF	TGTGCCAGCAGACTAGCGGGGGGAATAGAGACCCAGTACTTC
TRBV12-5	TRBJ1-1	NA	CASTRGGGTEAFF	TGTGCTAGTACCAGAGGGGGGGGCACTGAAGCTTTCTTT
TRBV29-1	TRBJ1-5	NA	CSVERQAGQPQHF	TGCAGCGTTGAACGGCAGGCGGGTCAGCCCCAGCATTTT
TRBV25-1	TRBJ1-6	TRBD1	CASSSPGGSSPLHF	TGTGCCAGCAGTTCACCAGGGGGATCCTCACCCCTCCACTTT
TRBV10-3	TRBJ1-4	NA	CAISERDGGGEKLFF	TGTGCCATCAGTGAGCGAGACGGGGGGGGCGAAAAACTGTTTTTT
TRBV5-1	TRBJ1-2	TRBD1	CASSRLEGAYGYTF	TGCGCCAGCAGTCGACTAGAGGGGGCCTATGGCTACACCTTC
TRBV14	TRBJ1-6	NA	CASSQDRYNSPLHF	TGTGCCAGCAGCCAAGACAGGTATAATTCACCCCTCCACTTT
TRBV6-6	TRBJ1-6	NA	CASSQDRSSYNSPLHF	TGTGCCAGCAGTCAAGACAGGAGCTCCTATAATTCACCCCTCCACTTT
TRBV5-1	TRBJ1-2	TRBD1	CASSPTVDREAYGYTF	TGCGCCAGCAGCCCCACCGTTGACAGGGAGGCCTATGGCTACACCTTC
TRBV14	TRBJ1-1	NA	CASSQGGTTEAFF	TGTGCCAGCAGCCAAGGGGGGACAACTGAAGCTTTCTTT